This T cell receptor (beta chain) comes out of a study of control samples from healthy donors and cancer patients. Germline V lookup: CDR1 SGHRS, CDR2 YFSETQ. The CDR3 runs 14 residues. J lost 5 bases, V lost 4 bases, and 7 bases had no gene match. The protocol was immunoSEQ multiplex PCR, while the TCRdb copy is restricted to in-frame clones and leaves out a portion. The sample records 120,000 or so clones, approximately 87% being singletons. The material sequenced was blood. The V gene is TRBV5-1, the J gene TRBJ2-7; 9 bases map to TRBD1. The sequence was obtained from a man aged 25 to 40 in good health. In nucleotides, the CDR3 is TGCGCCAGCAGCACCGGACAGGGGCTCCACGAGCAGTACTTC. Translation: CASSTGQGLHEQYF.